Below are 2 T cell receptor beta chains sequenced from a single sample in a study of blood T cell repertoires in COVID-19. The protocol was immunoSEQ multiplex PCR, while the TCRdb copy is restricted to in-frame clones and leaves out a portion. The table records 84,000 or so clones, roughly 78% of them present only once. The sample was peripheral blood. The source of these receptors is a man in his fifties or sixties with COVID-19, enrolled during active disease.

The chain couples TRBV5-1 to TRBJ2-2; TRBD1 might be the D (6 bases). The CDR3 contains 15 residues. Per germline, CDR1 SGHRS and CDR2 YFSETQ. The V and J ends lost 4 bases and 0 bases respectively, with 10 bases between them. Here the CDR3 reads CASSQDSSNTGELFF. CDR3 DNA: TGCGCCAGCAGCCAGGACAGTTCGAACACCGGGGAGCTGTTTTTT.

The chain is built from TRBV29-1 and TRBJ2-1; 10 nucleotides match TRBD2. CDR3 length: 12 amino acids. V lost 4 bases to trimming and J lost 6 bases; unmatched junction nucleotides: 0. Germline V gene lookup returns CDR1 SQVTM and CDR2 ANQGSEA. This chain's CDR3 is CSVVAGGNEQFF. The CDR3 DNA is TGCAGCGTTGTAGCGGGAGGCAATGAGCAGTTCTTC.